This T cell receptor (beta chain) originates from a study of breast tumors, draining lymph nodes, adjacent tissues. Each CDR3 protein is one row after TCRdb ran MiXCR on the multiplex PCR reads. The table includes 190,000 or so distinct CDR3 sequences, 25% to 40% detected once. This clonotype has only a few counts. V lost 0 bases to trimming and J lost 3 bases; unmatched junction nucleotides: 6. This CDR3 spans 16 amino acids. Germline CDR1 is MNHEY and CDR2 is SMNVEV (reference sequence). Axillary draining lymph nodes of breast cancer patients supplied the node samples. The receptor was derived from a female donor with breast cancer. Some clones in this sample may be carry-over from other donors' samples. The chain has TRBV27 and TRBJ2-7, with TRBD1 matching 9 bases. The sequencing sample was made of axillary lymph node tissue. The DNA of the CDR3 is TGTGCCAGCAGTTTATCCGGACCGACAGGGGGCTACGAGCAGTACTTC. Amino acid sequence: CASSLSGPTGGYEQYF.